Each of the 16 T cell receptor beta chains below was sequenced from the same sample in a study of T-cell memory formation after mild COVID-19. TCRdb recomputed calls from the 5' RACE reads with MiXCR, one row per CDR3 protein. This table has more than 250,000 distinct CDR3 sequences, around 17% appearing once. The sample consisted of PBMCs or a T cell subset sorted from them (not recorded which). Receptors were obtained from a man between 18 and 29 years old who had mild COVID-19 (a few samples of this study predate the infection). Cell type and time point are not known.

The table lists this clonotype with many counts. The chain employs TRBV10-3 and TRBJ1-5; weak D call: TRBD1 (5 bases). CDR3 size: 17 residues. Germline V gene sequence: CDR1 ENHRY, CDR2 SYGVKD. The V gene lost 0 bases and the J gene lost 5 bases, with 17 bases spanning the gap. CDR3 in amino acids: CAISESEGSHFYQPQHF. CDR3 DNA: TGTGCCATCAGTGAGTCCGAGGGGTCCCACTTCTATCAGCCCCAGCATTTT.

The table lists this clonotype with a few counts. This chain uses TRBV29-1 with TRBJ2-2; 13 bases agree with TRBD2. This CDR3 has 15 residues. The germline V gene encodes CDR1 SQVTM and CDR2 ANQGSEA. Trimming removed 6 bases from V and 5 bases from J; junction bases left unmatched: 6. The chain's CDR3 is CSVRLAGGETGELFF. The CDR3 DNA follows: TGCAGCGTCCGACTAGCGGGGGGAGAAACCGGGGAGCTGTTTTTT.

J is TRBJ2-7 and V is TRBV14, with D maybe TRBD1 (5 bases). The length of the CDR3 is 13 residues. Germline V gene sequence: CDR1 SGHDN, CDR2 FVKESK. Between the trimmed V and J ends, which lost 3 bases and 5 bases, there was a span of 11 bases. DNA for the CDR3: TGTGCCAGCAGCCAGAAGCAGGGTCACGAGCAGTACGTC. This encodes CASSQKQGHEQYV.

This clonotype turned up a few times. The J gene is TRBJ2-7, the V gene TRBV6-2 or TRBV6-3, with TRBD1 as a possible D gene (5 bases). V was shortened by 7 bases and J by 0 bases, with 7 bases between the two germline ends. CDR1 is MNHEY, CDR2 SVGEGT, per germline. The CDR3 totals 12 residues. The CDR3 region has the DNA TGTGCCAGCATGACAGCCTCCTACGAGCAGTACTTC. It yields the protein CASMTASYEQYF.

This clonotype was counted between two and nine times. The gene calls are TRBV5-1 and TRBJ2-2; 10 nucleotides agree with TRBD2. This CDR3 is built from 16 residues. Germline V gives CDR1 SGHRS, CDR2 YFSETQ. After removal of 0 bases from V and 4 bases from J, the junction contained 3 bases not matched to a gene. CDR3 nucleotides: TGCGCCAGCAGCTTGGCCCCTAGCGGGGGCACCGGGGAGCTGTTTTTT. It specifies CASSLAPSGGTGELFF.

Only a few counts were recorded for this clonotype. This chain uses TRBV5-5 with TRBJ2-5, with TRBD1 matching 7 bases. V lost 3 bases and J lost 1; bases outside the gene matches: 6. Per germline, CDR1 SGHKS and CDR2 YYEKEE (reference sequence). There are 15 residues in the CDR3. The CDR3 sequence: CASSSWTGSQETQYF. The CDR3 DNA is TGTGCCAGCAGCTCGTGGACAGGATCCCAAGAGACCCAGTACTTC.

The chain combines TRBV3-1 with TRBJ2-5; D uncertain. The V end lost 5 bases, the J end lost 2 bases, and 18 bases lay between the germline ends. Germline CDR1 and CDR2: LGHDT and YNNKEL (reference sequence). CDR3 length: 16 residues. The CDR3 sequence is CASSSWLEKNQETQYF. In nucleotides, the CDR3 is TGTGCCAGCAGCTCATGGTTGGAAAAGAATCAAGAGACCCAGTACTTC.

This chain joins TRBV29-1 and TRBJ2-3; D call uncertain. Trimming pared 3 bases from V and 5 bases from J, leaving 12 bases between. CDR1 is SQVTM and CDR2 is ANQGSEA in the germline V gene. The CDR3 is 13 residues long. The CDR3, as DNA: TGCAGCGTTGATTATTGGACGGAAGATACGCAGTATTTT. Amino acids: CSVDYWTEDTQYF.

This clonotype was detected a few times. The CDR3 loop reads CASNVQGDLTYEQYF. The CDR3 region has the DNA TGTGCCAGCAACGTACAGGGGGACCTCACCTACGAGCAGTACTTC. The chain carries TRBV7-9 and TRBJ2-7; 8 bases are shared with TRBD1. The CDR3 has 15 amino acids. Germline values: CDR1 SEHNR, CDR2 FQNEAQ (reference sequence). V dropped 7 bases and J dropped 2; count of bases not matched to a gene: 10. The whole variable domain, filled in from reference TRBV7-9 and TRBJ2-7, reads DTGVSQNPRHKITKRGQNVTFRCDPISEHNRLYWYRQTLGQGPEFLTYFQNEAQLEKSRLLSDRFSAERPKGSFSTLEIQRTEQGDSAMYLCASNVQGDLTYEQYFGPGTRLTVT.

This clonotype was counted between two and nine times. The chain employs TRBV20-1 and TRBJ1-1; D is perhaps TRBD1 (5 bases). CDR1 and CDR2 from the germline V gene are DFQATT and SNEGSKA (reference sequence). The CDR3 runs 13 residues. V lost 7 bases and J lost 0, with 12 bases in between. CDR3: CSGASGLNTEAFF. The CDR3 DNA follows: TGCAGTGGGGCGTCGGGACTGAACACTGAAGCTTTCTTT.

V gene TRBV18 combines with J gene TRBJ1-1; possible D gene TRBD1, 5 bases. CDR3 size: 15 residues. The germline V and J ends were trimmed by 1 base and 4 bases, with 13 bases remaining between them. CDR1 and CDR2 (germline): KGHSH, LQKENI. CDR3 amino acids: CASSPLSGTATEAFF. The CDR3 DNA sequence: TGTGCCAGCTCACCACTCTCAGGGACGGCCACTGAAGCTTTCTTT.

The chain couples TRBV10-1 to TRBJ1-4; no reliable D call. There are 16 residues in the CDR3. V was pared by 0 bases and J by 10 bases, with 18 bases between. Germline V CDR1 and CDR2: WNHNN, SYGVQD (reference sequence). CDR3 nucleotides: TGCGCCAGCAGTGAGTCTGACAAGGGCGATATTGGAAAACTGTTTTTT. Translation: CASSESDKGDIGKLFF.

This clonotype occurred a few times. The V call is TRBV27, the J call TRBJ1-1; D remains unclear. The V gene's germline CDR1 is MNHEY and CDR2 SMNVEV (reference sequence). CDR3 length: 16 amino acids. V shed 2 bases and J shed 2 bases, with 15 bases lying between them. The CDR3 DNA sequence: TGTGCCAGCAGTTTAACTTTTTCGAATATAAACACTGAAGCTTTCTTT. Amino acid sequence: CASSLTFSNINTEAFF.

Notes on this clonotype: A junction boundary mismatches the germline segment, possibly from a read error. The V and J genes are TRBV20-1 and TRBJ1-5, with D tentatively TRBD1 (5 bases). Germline V gene lookup returns CDR1 DFQATT and CDR2 SNEGSKA (reference sequence). CDR3 length: 13 residues. The CDR3 DNA sequence: TGCAGTGCCAGAGGACATACCAATCAGCCCCAGCATTTT. The encoded protein is CSARGHTNQPQHF.

This clonotype was observed a single time. The gene calls are TRBV5-6 and TRBJ2-5; 10 bases are shared with TRBD1. The length of the CDR3 is 15 residues. V shed 4 bases, J shed 5 bases, and the junction held 8 bases outside the gene matches. Germline V gives CDR1 SGHDT, CDR2 YYEEEE. The DNA of the CDR3 is TGTGCCAGCAGCAATCGACAGGGGGCAAGGGAGACCCAGTACTTC. Translated, it gives CASSNRQGARETQYF.

The sample holds a few counts of this clonotype. CDR3 sequence (DNA): TGCGCCAGCAGCCAAGATCTAGACGCAGCAGATACGCAGTATTTT. Its protein product is CASSQDLDAADTQYF. The chain recombines TRBV4-1 with TRBJ2-3; D uncertain. Deletions cut 0 bases from V and 4 bases from J, with 11 bases between. The CDR3 extends over 15 amino acids. In germline, CDR1 is MGHRA, CDR2 YSYEKL.